Given below is one T cell receptor (beta chain) in context. Germline-derived CDR1 and CDR2 are SGHRS and YFSETQ. Trimming cost V 4 bases and J 5 bases; bases outside gene matches: 15. CDR3 length equals 17 residues. The table came from immunoSEQ multiplex PCR; TCRdb's copy has only in-frame clones and leaves some out. The sample contains 90,000 to 150,000 clones, 65% to 90% of which appear only once. The data were taken from a study of T cell responses to AZD1222 COVID-19 vaccine. J is TRBJ2-5 and V is TRBV5-1; TRBD2 matches 9 bases. The sequence was obtained from an adult in good health. Source: peripheral blood, taken on day 0 of AZD1222 vaccination. CDR3 loop: CASSTTLLRAGGETQYF. The CDR3 region has the DNA TGCGCCAGCAGCACCACCCTCCTACGGGCGGGGGGGGAGACCCAGTACTTC.